Each of the 24 T cell receptor beta chains below was sequenced from the same sample in a study of CD8 T cells in Susac syndrome. It was with random hexamers that 0.5 to 1 ug RNA was reverse transcribed. TCRdb fed the immunoSEQ multiplex PCR reads into MiXCR, producing one record per CDR3 protein. Of 300,000 to 350,000 distinct CDR3 sequences in the sample, under 95% were seen once. The sequenced sample was CD4+ T cells from PBMCs. The receptors here all came from a human donor with multiple sclerosis.

This sequence joins TRBV4-1 and TRBJ2-5; 7 bases are a match to TRBD2. CDR1 and CDR2 from the germline V gene are MGHRA and YSYEKL. V was pared by 3 bases and J by 4 bases, with 14 bases of the junction left unmatched. CDR3 length: 17 amino acids. DNA of the CDR3: TGCGCCAGCAGCCATACCATCGCGACAAGCGGGGCAGAGACCCAGTACTTC. It yields the protein CASSHTIATSGAETQYF.

The chain couples TRBV6-2 or TRBV6-3 to TRBJ2-6; the D gene is possibly TRBD1 (5 bases). CDR3 length: 14 amino acids. The V gene's germline CDR1 is MNHEY and CDR2 SVGEGT. V was trimmed by 0 bases and J by 6 bases, leaving 6 bases between them. Written as DNA, the CDR3 is TGTGCCAGCAGTTACTCCGGACAGGCCAACGTCCTGACTTTC. Its protein product is CASSYSGQANVLTF.

J is TRBJ2-5 and V is TRBV21-1; whether TRBD1, the table's D call, matches the DNA was not checked. TRBV21-1 is listed as a pseudogene. The CDR3 runs to 16 residues. The CDR3 region has the DNA TGTGCCAGCAGCAAAGCAGCGGACCCCGGGAGGGAGACCCAGTACTTC. Translating it yields CASSKAADPGRETQYF.

The CDR3 DNA is TGTGCCAGCAGCAAGGGACTAGCGAGTTTTGAGCAGTTCTTC. The encoded protein is CASSKGLASFEQFF. V gene TRBV9 combines with J gene TRBJ2-1, with 10 bases that match TRBD2. The V and J ends lost 4 bases and 9 bases, in that order; junction bases with no gene match: 7. Per germline, CDR1 SGDLS and CDR2 YYNGEE. The length of the CDR3 is 14 residues.

This rearrangement joins TRBV4-1 to TRBJ2-5; TRBD2 might be the D (5 bases). Germline CDR1 and CDR2: MGHRA and YSYEKL. The CDR3 contains 15 residues. The V gene lost 2 bases and the J gene lost 2 bases, with 12 bases spanning the gap. The CDR3 DNA sequence: TGCGCCAGCAGCCAATCAGCGGCCAGACAAGAGACCCAGTACTTC. This codes for CASSQSAARQETQYF.

The chain has TRBV14 and TRBJ1-5; no firm D call. V gave up 4 bases and J gave up 5 bases, with 9 bases separating them. Germline assignment: CDR1 SGHDN and CDR2 FVKESK. This CDR3 is 13 amino acids long. CDR3 loop: CASSPSADQPQHF. Written as DNA, the CDR3 is TGTGCCAGCAGCCCGTCGGCCGATCAGCCCCAGCATTTT. Based on the CDR3 plus reference TRBV14 and TRBJ1-5, the full variable domain is EAGVTQFPSHSVIEKGQTVTLRCDPISGHDNLYWYRRVMGKEIKFLLHFVKESKQDESGMPNNRFLAERTGGTYSTLKVQPAELEDSGVYFCASSPSADQPQHFGDGTRLSIL.

J is TRBJ1-1 and V is TRBV2; 9 nucleotides agree with TRBD1. CDR1 and CDR2 from the germline V gene are SNHLY and FYNNEI. V shed 2 bases and J 2 bases; nucleotides not matched to a gene: 6. CDR3 length: 16 amino acids. CDR3 in amino acids: CASSEWGTGLNTEAFF. The CDR3 coding sequence is TGTGCCAGCAGTGAATGGGGGACAGGGCTTAACACTGAAGCTTTCTTT.

This rearrangement joins TRBV2 to TRBJ1-5; TRBD1 matches 9 bases. The germline gives CDR1 SNHLY, CDR2 FYNNEI. V was clipped by 3 bases and J by 5 bases; unmatched bases: 8. CDR3 size: 16 residues. The CDR3 nucleotides are TGTGCCAGCAGTGAGGCTGGGACAGGGACACATCAGCCCCAGCATTTT. It is translated as CASSEAGTGTHQPQHF.

Here the CDR3 DNA reads TGTGCCAGCAGGAGGGGACACCTACAAAGCTCCTATAATTCACCCCTCCACTTT. As protein: CASRRGHLQSSYNSPLHF. The chain recombines TRBV27 with TRBJ1-6; possible D gene TRBD1, 6 bases. CDR1 is MNHEY, CDR2 SMNVEV, per germline (reference sequence). This CDR3 has 18 amino acids. V was pared by 6 bases and J by 0 bases, with 18 bases between.

This rearrangement joins TRBV30 to TRBJ2-1; D is uncertain. Germline V lookup: CDR1 GTSNPN, CDR2 SVGIG (reference sequence). This CDR3 has 11 amino acids. Trimming cost V 4 bases and J 5 bases, with 6 bases left between them. CDR3 residues: CAWTGNNEQFF. The DNA for the CDR3 is TGTGCCTGGACCGGAAACAATGAGCAGTTCTTC.

This chain joins TRBV12-3 or TRBV12-4 and TRBJ1-3; 7 positions match TRBD1. The CDR3 extends over 15 amino acids. The trim removed 4 bases at V and 3 bases at J, leaving 6 bases unmatched. The CDR3 DNA follows: TGTGCCAGCAGTTCCCACAGGGGATTTGGAAACACCATATATTTT. It encodes CASSSHRGFGNTIYF.

The chain carries TRBV19 and TRBJ2-3; 8 nucleotides align to TRBD1. The CDR3 has 18 amino acids. The V gene end was trimmed by 5 bases and the J gene end by 2 bases; junction bases not matched to a gene: 15. Germline CDR1 LNHDA, CDR2 SQIVND (reference sequence). DNA for the CDR3: TGTGCCAGTAGTCTTACCATTGGCAGGGGGCTCTTCACAGATACGCAGTATTTT. Its protein product is CASSLTIGRGLFTDTQYF.

The CDR3 region is CSASVDTNQPQHF. As DNA, the CDR3 is TGCAGTGCTAGTGTGGACACCAATCAGCCCCAGCATTTT. The J gene is TRBJ1-5, the V gene TRBV20-1, with D maybe TRBD1 (5 bases). Germline V CDR1 and CDR2: DFQATT, SNEGSKA (reference sequence). This CDR3 is 13 amino acids long. Trimming pared 3 bases from V and 3 bases from J, leaving 9 bases between.

The chain combines TRBV11-3 with TRBJ1-2; 8 bases match TRBD1. CDR3 length equals 16 residues. Looked up from germline, CDR1 is SGHNT and CDR2 is YENEEA. The ends lost 0 bases at V and 4 bases at J; junction bases unmatched: 7. The CDR3 loop reads CASSLDSTGDGYGYTF. The DNA for the CDR3 is TGTGCCAGCAGCTTAGACTCGACAGGGGACGGCTATGGCTACACCTTC.

The chain employs TRBV5-1 and TRBJ1-3; D not certain. V was shortened by 1 base and J by 0 bases, with 8 bases between the two germline ends. The CDR3 extends over 15 amino acids. Germline V gene data show CDR1 as SGHRS and CDR2 as YFSETQ. This CDR3 is CASSLWAGSGNTIYF. The CDR3 coding sequence is TGCGCCAGCAGCTTGTGGGCCGGCTCTGGAAACACCATATATTTT.

The rearrangement joins TRBV6-2 or TRBV6-3 to TRBJ2-3; D ambiguous. V was cut by 6 bases and J by 0 bases, with 16 bases left in between. From germline, CDR1 is MNHEY and CDR2 SVGEGT. This CDR3 contains 16 residues. CDR3 sequence reads: CASSPRALLSTDTQYF. In DNA form, the CDR3 reads TGTGCCAGCAGCCCTCGGGCCCTCCTTAGCACAGATACGCAGTATTTT.

J is TRBJ2-3 and V is TRBV20-1; weak D call: TRBD2 (6 bases). CDR1 and CDR2 from the germline V gene are DFQATT and SNEGSKA (reference sequence). This CDR3 has 14 residues. Trimming cost V 6 bases and J 2 bases, with 15 bases left between them. The chain's CDR3 is CSADRDSFTDTQYF. The CDR3 DNA reads TGCAGTGCAGACCGGGACTCTTTCACAGATACGCAGTATTTT.

The genes are TRBV27 and TRBJ1-2, with TRBD1 as a possible D gene (5 bases). Trimming stripped 4 bases from V and 2 bases from J, with 32 bases between. Germline CDR1 MNHEY, CDR2 SMNVEV (reference sequence). CDR3 length equals 21 residues. Here the CDR3 reads CASSSSPRASTPTRENYGYTF. Written as DNA, the CDR3 is TGTGCCAGCAGTTCCTCTCCCCGAGCCTCAACCCCTACCAGGGAGAACTATGGCTACACCTTC.

The chain has TRBV3-1 and TRBJ2-3; 9 nucleotides line up with TRBD1. Germline V lookup: CDR1 LGHDT, CDR2 YNNKEL (reference sequence). The CDR3 extends over 14 amino acids. V dropped 5 bases and J dropped 6; count of bases not matched to a gene: 6. This CDR3 is CASSDRGDGDTQYF. CDR3 nucleotide sequence: TGTGCCAGCAGCGACAGGGGGGACGGCGATACGCAGTATTTT.

The chain employs TRBV6-2 or TRBV6-3 and TRBJ1-5; unclear D gene. CDR1 and CDR2 (germline): MNHEY, SVGEGT. V was trimmed by 4 bases and J by 7 bases, leaving 8 bases between them. There are 12 residues in the CDR3. The CDR3 region has the DNA TGTGCCAGCAGTTTTTACGGGCAGCCCCAGCATTTT. Its translation: CASSFYGQPQHF.

This chain joins TRBV28 and TRBJ1-4, with D unclear. Trimming removed 7 bases at V and 5 bases at J, with 8 bases between. CDR1 and CDR2 from the germline V gene are MDHEN and SYDVKM. The CDR3 loop spans 12 amino acids. The CDR3 sequence is CASMRLNEKLFF. The CDR3 DNA follows: TGTGCCAGCATGAGGCTAAATGAAAAACTGTTTTTT. The full variable domain, its missing parts supplied by reference TRBV28 and TRBJ1-4, is DVKVTQSSRYLVKRTGEKVFLECVQDMDHENMFWYRQDPGLGLRLIYFSYDVKMKEKGDIPEGYSVSREKKERFSLILESASTNQTSMYLCASMRLNEKLFFGSGTQLSVL.

The rearrangement links TRBV24-1 to TRBJ2-2; D assignment may be TRBD1 or TRBD2 (5 bases each). The V end lost 8 bases, the J end lost 2 bases, and 8 bases lay between the germline ends. Germline lookup yields CDR1 KGHDR and CDR2 SFDVKD. This CDR3 contains 13 residues. CDR3 sequence: CATTGTNTGELFF. The CDR3 DNA is TGTGCCACCACAGGGACCAACACCGGGGAGCTGTTTTTT.

V usage is TRBV15 and J usage is TRBJ2-2, with 8 bases aligning to TRBD2. The CDR3 extends over 19 amino acids. CDR1 and CDR2 from the germline V gene are LNHNV and YYDKDF (reference sequence). V shed 0 bases and J 4 bases; nucleotides not matched to a gene: 13. CDR3 sequence (DNA): TGTGCCACCAGCAGAGATCCTCCGGAGCGGGGGTCTCTCACCGGGGAGCTGTTTTTT. Its translation is CATSRDPPERGSLTGELFF. The variable domain in full, with the rest retrieved from reference TRBV15 and TRBJ2-2, is DAMVIQNPRYQVTQFGKPVTLSCSQTLNHNVMYWYQQKSSQAPKLLFHYYDKDFNNEADTPDNFQSRRPNTSFCFLDIRSPGLGDTAMYLCATSRDPPERGSLTGELFFGEGSRLTVL.

The chain employs TRBV23-1 and TRBJ2-2; TRBD2 is a possible D gene (6 bases). TRBV23-1 is annotated as an ORF whose role is uncertain. V was pared by 11 bases and J by 2 bases, with 21 bases between. This CDR3 region has 16 residues. CDR3 DNA: TGCGCCGCCAGCAGTACATGGGGGGTTAACACCGGGGAGCTGTTTTTT. This codes for CAASSTWGVNTGELFF.